This passage covers 7 T cell receptor beta chains from one sample sequenced in a study of T cells in women clearing cervical HPV infection. The assay was immunoSEQ multiplex PCR, and TCRdb's table has in-frame clones only and misses some. The sample totals about 44,000 clones. Sequencing was done on a sample of blood buffy coat. All receptors come from a woman aged 18 to 75 with a cervical HPV16 infection that either progressed to CIN3+ or cleared (not recorded which).

Concerning this clone itself: The read finishes 3 residues shy of the CDR3 end, and the germline J gene is used to complete it. The rearrangement uses TRBV7-9 and TRBJ2-7; 10 nucleotides match TRBD2. V was clipped by 3 bases and J by 5 bases; unmatched bases: 7. The CDR3 contains 15 residues. CDR1 SEHNR and CDR2 FQNEAQ come from the germline V gene (reference sequence). The DNA read from the CDR3 is TGTGCCAGCAGCTTCATAGCGGGAGGTGGGAACGAG. Its protein is CASSFIAGGGNE. The whole CDR3 protein reads CASSFIAGGGNEQYF. Looking up the rest from reference TRBV7-9 and TRBJ2-7 gives the full variable domain: DTGVSQNPRHKITKRGQNVTFRCDPISEHNRLYWYRQTLGQGPEFLTYFQNEAQLEKSRLLSDRFSAERPKGSFSTLEIQRTEQGDSAMYLCASSFIAGGGNEQYFGPGTRLTVT.

Comments on this clone: The read gets to within 3 residues of the CDR3 end, and the germline J gene fills in the rest. The rearrangement links TRBV7-7 to TRBJ2-7; 7 bases align to TRBD1. There are 15 residues in the CDR3. With 5 bases clipped from V and 1 base from J, the junction kept 8 bases outside the gene matches. CDR1 is SSHAT, CDR2 FNYEAQ, per germline (reference sequence). The CDR3 here is CASSPQKGQSYEQYF. CDR3 DNA (partial): TGTGCCAGCAGCCCACAGAAGGGACAGTCCTACGAG.

Note on this clone: The sequenced fragment ends 3 residues before the CDR3 boundary, so the rest is inferred from the germline J gene. The chain carries TRBV18 and TRBJ2-3, with D maybe TRBD2 (6 bases). V was cut by 2 bases and J by 3 bases, with 9 bases left in between. Germline V gene data show CDR1 as KGHSH and CDR2 as LQKENI. This CDR3 comprises 14 residues. The covered CDR3 bases are TGTGCCAGCTCACCATCGGCGGGGACAGATACG. This codes for CASSPSAGTDT. The entire CDR3 is CASSPSAGTDTQYF.

As concerns this clone: Sequencing ends 3 residues short of the CDR3 end; the germline J gene provides the rest. The chain has TRBV7-2 and TRBJ2-3, with 8 bases identical to TRBD2. Germline V gene data show CDR1 as SGHTA and CDR2 as FQGNSA. The CDR3 covers 14 residues. CDR3 protein: CASSFGKAGETQYF. The covered CDR3 bases are TGTGCCAGCAGCTTCGGGAAAGCGGGGGAGACG.

For this clone: The observed sequence ends 3 residues before the CDR3 terminus, with the missing tail filled in from the germline J gene. The chain is built from TRBV30 and TRBJ1-1; D unresolved. Germline-derived CDR1 and CDR2 are GTSNPN and SVGIG (reference sequence). This CDR3 is 12 amino acids long. The ends were cut back, 4 bases at V and 2 bases at J, with 8 bases in the middle. The CDR3 bases that were read are TGTGCCTGGATGGAGGGTAACACTGAA. Translating it yields CAWMEGNTE. The entire CDR3 sequence reads CAWMEGNTEAFF.

A word on this clone: The read ends 3 residues shy of where the CDR3 ends; the end is completed using the germline J gene. This chain uses TRBV7-3 with TRBJ2-2; TRBD2 is a possible D gene (6 bases). Trimming stripped 5 bases from V and 4 bases from J, with 23 bases between. The CDR3 runs to 18 residues. CDR1 and CDR2 from the germline V gene are SGHTA and FQGTGA. This CDR3 is CASSPTPLWGLGTGELFF. The CDR3 DNA, read in part, is TGTGCCAGCAGCCCGACCCCTTTGTGGGGACTGGGCACCGGGGAG.

To note about this clone: The CDR3 goes on 3 residues after the read ends, and that part is filled in from the germline J gene. The chain uses TRBV7-3 and TRBJ2-2; tentative D call: TRBD1 (6 bases). Between the trimmed V and J ends, which lost 5 bases and 6 bases, there was a span of 10 bases. The germline gives CDR1 SGHTA, CDR2 FQGTGA. This CDR3 region has 13 residues. This chain's CDR3 is CASSVTGSGELFF. The part of the CDR3 DNA that was read is TGTGCCAGCAGCGTGACAGGTTCCGGGGAG.